This T cell receptor (beta chain) was recorded in a study of T cells in Graves' hyperthyroidism and ophthalmopathy. Study background: At initial diagnosis, before any treatment had begun, peripheral blood was obtained.

RNA transcripts were the template for amplifying TCR beta CDR3 regions. The TCR CDR3 was amplified in a first-round RT-PCR using the HTBI primer set. TCRdb fed the multiplex PCR reads into MiXCR, producing one record per CDR3 protein. The table records fewer than 450,000 distinct CDR3 sequences, approximately 17% of them present only once. The study's findings and limits: Most thyroid clonotypes expanded above 0.001 appeared in blood too.

V was clipped by 2 bases and J by 4 bases, with 8 bases between them. This CDR3 spans 13 amino acids. Many counts were recorded for this clonotype. The target antigen is unknown. Material: blood. This TCR was sampled from a man between 18 and 29 years old with Graves' ophthalmopathy. The rearrangement joins TRBV12-3 or TRBV12-4 to TRBJ2-5; D is uncertain. The CDR3 here is CASSLRVVETQYF. For the CDR3, the DNA is TGTGCCAGCAGTTTAAGAGTAGTAGAGACCCAGTACTTC.